This T cell receptor beta chain appears in the sequencing data of a study of shared clonotypes between healthy human individuals. Study-wide background: A couple of women and a few men aged 18 to 49 made up the donors. Study-level points and caveats: Genetic and exposure-history diversity was limited by the small donor number. Specimens sampled were limited to blood, with tissue repertoires likely differing.

Only in-frame clones appear in the TCRdb table, and some are missing; sequencing was by immunoSEQ multiplex PCR. The table records 450,000 to 500,000 clones, roughly 80% of them present only once. As concerns this clone: What it binds is not known.

This CDR3 contains 13 residues. The germline CDR1 and CDR2 sequences are SGHRS and YFSETQ. Trimming shortened V by 4 bases and J by 4 bases, and 9 bases separated the two germline ends. The study drew its donors from healthy HIV-negative adults without recent acute infections or vaccinations. The V call is TRBV5-1, the J call TRBJ2-4; tentatively, D is TRBD2 (5 bases). This receptor was taken from a woman aged 40 to 50 in good health. Some clones in this sample may be carry-over from other donors' samples. The sample consisted of PBMCs. This CDR3 is CASSVDSKNIQYF. CDR3 sequence (DNA): TGCGCCAGCAGCGTGGACTCAAAAAACATTCAGTACTTC.